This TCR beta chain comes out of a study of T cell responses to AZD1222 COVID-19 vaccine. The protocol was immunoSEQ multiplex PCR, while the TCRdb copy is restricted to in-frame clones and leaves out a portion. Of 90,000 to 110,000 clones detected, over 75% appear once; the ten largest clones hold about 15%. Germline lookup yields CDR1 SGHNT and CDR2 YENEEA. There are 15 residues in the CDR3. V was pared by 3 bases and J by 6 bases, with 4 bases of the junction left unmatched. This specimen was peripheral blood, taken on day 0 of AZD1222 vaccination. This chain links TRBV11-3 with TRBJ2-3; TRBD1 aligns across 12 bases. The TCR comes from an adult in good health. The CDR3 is CASSFGTGGLDTQYF. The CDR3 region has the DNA TGTGCCAGCAGCTTTGGGACAGGGGGCTTGGATACGCAGTATTTT.